This TCR beta chain comes out of a study of response to subunit inactivated influenza vaccine. This clonotype was picked up a small number of times. As yet, its antigen is unknown. Each CDR3 protein is one row after TCRdb ran MiXCR on the RT-PCR reads. The profile shows roughly 500,000 distinct CDR3 sequences, more than 15% of them singletons. General study findings and limits: Few additional T cells are recruited per seasonal influenza vaccination, authors suggested.

The sequences come from CD4+ T cells sorted from PBMCs, collected less than 30 months after vaccination. This sequence was found in a man aged 50 to 69 who received an inactivated influenza vaccine.

The CDR3 DNA follows: TGTGCCACCAGTGACTATCCATCGACAGGGTATAACACCGGGGAGCTGTTTTTT. Protein sequence: CATSDYPSTGYNTGELFF. The V call is TRBV24-1, the J call TRBJ2-2, with 7 bases matching TRBD1. CDR1 and CDR2 (germline): KGHDR, SFDVKD. V shed 4 bases, J shed 2 bases, and the junction held 12 bases outside the gene matches. This CDR3 comprises 18 residues.